This T cell receptor (beta chain) emerged from a study of Ad26.COV2.S vaccination and SARS-CoV-2 variants. Produced via immunoSEQ multiplex PCR; TCRdb's table is partial and in-frame only. The sample holds some 180,000 clones, about 83% seen once. The CDR3 contains 15 residues. V shed 6 bases, J shed 0 bases, and the junction held 4 bases outside the gene matches. The germline gives CDR1 ENHRY, CDR2 SYGVKD. A word on this clone: Its antigen is not identified.

Study-wide results and limits: The placebo group had lower spike-specific TCR breadth than the vaccine recipients did. Vaccinees reportedly had broad spike-specific CD8+ and CD4+ T cell responses.

The sequences come from peripheral blood, collected after recovery from COVID-19. This chain connects TRBV10-3 to TRBJ2-5; 10 bases are shared with TRBD2. This receptor was obtained from a human donor who had recovered from COVID-19. The chain's CDR3 is CAIRVLAGDQETQYF. Written as DNA, the CDR3 is TGTGCCATCAGGGTCCTAGCGGGGGACCAAGAGACCCAGTACTTC.